A single sample gave rise to the 13 T cell receptor beta chains below, sequenced in a study of radiotherapy plus CTLA-4 blockade in lung cancer. Some clones are missing from TCRdb's copy, which holds only in-frame ones; the method was immunoSEQ multiplex PCR. The sample records under 90,000 clones, approximately 75% being singletons. Sequenced here: peripheral blood, sampled from a patient treated with radiotherapy plus ipilimumab. The source of these receptors is a human donor with non-small cell lung cancer that progressed on radiotherapy plus ipilimumab.

The chain links TRBV20-1 to TRBJ1-1; D gene ambiguous. The CDR3 spans 11 residues. Germline assignment: CDR1 DFQATT and CDR2 SNEGSKA (reference sequence). Deletions cut 2 bases from V and 8 bases from J, with 9 bases between. As DNA, the CDR3 is TGCAGTGCTAGACGGGGTAAGGAAGCTTTCTTT. Its protein is CSARRGKEAFF.

The chain couples TRBV29-1 to TRBJ2-7; possibly TRBD1 for D (5 bases). The CDR3 consists of 13 residues. Germline V gives CDR1 SQVTM, CDR2 ANQGSEA. V was cut by 5 bases and J by 2 bases, with 13 bases left in between. The CDR3 here is CSVTGEHTYEQYF. In DNA form, the CDR3 reads TGCAGCGTTACAGGAGAGCATACCTACGAGCAGTACTTC.

This clone was counted at least ten times. The chain combines TRBV4-1 with TRBJ2-4; TRBD1 is a possible D gene (6 bases). V was clipped by 5 bases and J by 1 base, with 12 bases between them. This CDR3 has 15 amino acids. Germline CDR1 is MGHRA and CDR2 is YSYEKL. CDR3: CASSAGQFAKNIQYF. The CDR3, as DNA: TGCGCCAGCAGCGCAGGACAGTTTGCCAAAAACATTCAGTACTTC.

A few counts support this clone. The chain has TRBV28 and TRBJ2-7; TRBD1 is a possible D gene (6 bases). The V and J ends lost 4 bases and 0 bases respectively, with 16 bases between them. CDR3 length: 16 amino acids. The germline V gene has CDR1 MDHEN and CDR2 SYDVKM. The CDR3 here is CASSSLADRYSYEQYF. Here the CDR3 DNA reads TGTGCCAGCAGTTCCCTTGCCGACAGGTACTCCTACGAGCAGTACTTC.

The chain employs TRBV10-2 and TRBJ1-2; 9 nucleotides line up with TRBD1. CDR3 length: 12 residues. Germline V gives CDR1 WSHSY, CDR2 SAAADI. V shed 3 bases, J shed 10 bases, and the junction held 3 bases outside the gene matches. The CDR3 nucleotides read TGCGCCAGCAGTGACGGGACAGGGATCTACACCTTC. Its translation: CASSDGTGIYTF.

A few counts support this clone. V and J are TRBV4-2 and TRBJ1-2; D call uncertain. The CDR3 has 13 residues. Trimming stripped 5 bases from V and 5 bases from J, with 12 bases between. Germline CDR1 reads LGHNA; CDR2 reads YNFKEQ. The CDR3 nucleotides read TGTGCCAGCAGCGGAGGCTTGGGGTATGGCTACACCTTC. Translation: CASSGGLGYGYTF.

The chain carries TRBV27 and TRBJ2-7; tentative D call: TRBD2 (6 bases). The CDR3 contains 14 residues. CDR1 MNHEY and CDR2 SMNVEV come from the germline V gene (reference sequence). V was cut by 2 bases and J by 3 bases, with 11 bases left in between. CDR3 sequence reads: CASSLAGSIYEQYF. The DNA of the CDR3 is TGTGCCAGCAGTTTAGCGGGATCCATCTACGAGCAGTACTTC.

This clone was seen a handful of times. This chain joins TRBV7-3 and TRBJ1-6, with D unresolved. The CDR3 consists of 13 residues. V was shortened by 3 bases and J by 8 bases, with 8 bases between the two germline ends. In germline, CDR1 is SGHTA, CDR2 FQGTGA. In nucleotides, the CDR3 is TGTGCCAGCAGCTTCAGTTATGATTCACCCCTCCACTTT. This gives the protein CASSFSYDSPLHF. Combining the CDR3 with reference TRBV7-3 and TRBJ1-6 gives the whole variable domain GAGVSQTPSNKVTEKGKYVELRCDPISGHTALYWYRQSLGQGPEFLIYFQGTGAADDSGLPNDRFFAVRPEGSVSTLKIQRTERGDSAVYLCASSFSYDSPLHFGNGTRLTVT.

This chain links TRBV14 with TRBJ2-5; 9 bases agree with TRBD2. Germline V gives CDR1 SGHDN, CDR2 FVKESK. This CDR3 is 14 amino acids long. Unmatched junction bases numbered 7, after V lost 6 bases and J lost 5 bases. The chain's CDR3 is CASSPGLAAETQYF. CDR3 DNA sequence: TGTGCCAGCAGTCCGGGACTAGCCGCTGAGACCCAGTACTTC.

The table lists this clone with many counts. The J gene is TRBJ1-1, the V gene TRBV5-6; TRBD1 aligns across 9 bases. This CDR3 region has 15 residues. V lost 4 bases, J lost 2 bases, and 6 bases stayed unmatched. CDR1 is SGHDT and CDR2 is YYEEEE in the germline V gene. CDR3 sequence (DNA): TGTGCCAGCAGCGACGGGGACAGGGAAAACACTGAAGCTTTCTTT. Translated: CASSDGDRENTEAFF. The variable domain in full, completed from reference TRBV5-6 and TRBJ1-1, reads DAGVTQSPTHLIKTRGQQVTLRCSPKSGHDTVSWYQQALGQGPQFIFQYYEEEERQRGNFPDRFSGHQFPNYSSELNVNALLLGDSALYLCASSDGDRENTEAFFGQGTRLTVV.

Of note for this clone: Other nucleotide sequences in the sample specify the same CDR3. The chain employs TRBV5-6 and TRBJ1-2; D is possibly TRBD1 (5 bases). The CDR3 extends over 15 amino acids. V was clipped by 0 bases and J by 2 bases, with 11 bases between them. Germline lookup yields CDR1 SGHDT and CDR2 YYEEEE. The DNA of the CDR3 is TGTGCCAGCAGCTTGGTCGCGGGGGGGAACTATGGCTACACCTTC. This sequence encodes CASSLVAGGNYGYTF.

This sequence joins TRBV29-1 and TRBJ1-2, with a tentative D call TRBD1 (5 bases). Trimming cost V 7 bases and J 0 bases, with 12 bases left between them. The CDR3 totals 13 residues. CDR1 SQVTM and CDR2 ANQGSEA come from the germline V gene. The CDR3 DNA reads as TGCAGCGGCTCCGGGACGGCTAACTATGGCTACACCTTC. Amino acid sequence: CSGSGTANYGYTF.

This clone showed up just a few times. The chain employs TRBV29-1 and TRBJ2-2, with TRBD2 matching 16 bases. The length of the CDR3 is 18 residues. CDR1 is SQVTM and CDR2 is ANQGSEA in the germline V gene. V lost 0 bases, J lost 6 bases, and 7 bases stayed unmatched. The CDR3 is CSVEDTGLAGGPAGELFF. The CDR3 coding sequence is TGCAGCGTTGAAGACACGGGACTAGCGGGAGGGCCCGCCGGGGAGCTGTTTTTT.